The rows below give T cell receptor beta chains drawn from one sample of a study of Ad26.COV2.S vaccination and SARS-CoV-2 variants. Clones were read by immunoSEQ multiplex PCR, and TCRdb kept only the in-frame ones, dropping some. The table lists some 350,000 clones, about 90% of them singletons. This specimen consisted of peripheral blood, obtained in a trial of Ad26.COV2.S vaccine versus placebo. The source is a person between 18 and 65 years old who received the Ad26.COV2.S COVID-19 vaccine or a placebo. Both conserved end residues are part of each CDR3. Fields, in order: V gene, D gene, clone size, J gene, CDR3 DNA, CDR3 protein. A D gene is named only where the DNA matches it firmly. The listing skips clone size in some rows; elsewhere it reads once, few, many or a size class.

V gene: TRBV9
D gene: TRBD1
clone size: once
J gene: TRBJ1-1
CDR3 DNA: TGTGCCAGCAGCCCTCGGACAGGGCGGGACACTGAAGCTTTCTTT
CDR3 protein: CASSPRTGRDTEAFF

V gene: TRBV5-1
D gene: -
clone size: -
J gene: TRBJ2-7
CDR3 DNA: TGCGCCAGCAGCTCGGGACTGAGCTCCTACGAGCAGTACTTC
CDR3 protein: CASSSGLSSYEQYF

V gene: TRBV23-1
D gene: -
clone size: -
J gene: TRBJ1-2
CDR3 DNA: TGCGCCAGCATCCCCGGGAAGTACTATGGCTACACCTTC
CDR3 protein: CASIPGKYYGYTF

V gene: TRBV6-5
D gene: -
clone size: once
J gene: TRBJ2-7
CDR3 DNA: TGTGCCAGCAGGTCCTCAGGGTACGAGCAGTACTTC
CDR3 protein: CASRSSGYEQYF

V gene: TRBV7-2
D gene: -
clone size: -
J gene: TRBJ1-5
CDR3 DNA: TGTGCCAGCAGCTTCTCGGGTCAGCCCCAGCATTTT
CDR3 protein: CASSFSGQPQHF

V gene: TRBV4-3
D gene: -
clone size: once
J gene: TRBJ2-1
CDR3 DNA: TGCGCCAGCAGCCAAGGGATTAGCACCAATGAGCAGTTCTTC
CDR3 protein: CASSQGISTNEQFF

V gene: TRBV6-5
D gene: TRBD2
clone size: -
J gene: TRBJ2-5
CDR3 DNA: TGTGCCAGCAGTTACTTGTCGGGGGGAGGACAAGAGACCCAGTACTTC
CDR3 protein: CASSYLSGGGQETQYF

V gene: TRBV7-2
D gene: -
clone size: -
J gene: TRBJ1-1
CDR3 DNA: TGTGCCAGCAGCTTAGACAGGCTTGAAGCTTTCTTT
CDR3 protein: CASSLDRLEAFF

V gene: TRBV6-5
D gene: TRBD1
clone size: few
J gene: TRBJ1-5
CDR3 DNA: TGTGCCAGCAGGGGAAGGACAGGGCCGAATCAGCCCCAGCATTTT
CDR3 protein: CASRGRTGPNQPQHF

V gene: TRBV20-1
D gene: -
clone size: once
J gene: TRBJ2-7
CDR3 DNA: TGCAGCTCTTCCGACGGGGTCGGGCAGTACTTC
CDR3 protein: CSSSDGVGQYF